The 22 T cell receptor beta chains reported below all come from one sample, sequenced in a study of beta chain features in type 1 diabetes (dated by TCRdb to between 2017 and 2018). Broader findings and caveats from the paper: Type 1 diabetes patients showed a moderate but significant shortening of TCRB CDR3 length in all four CD4+ subsets.

These receptors are not linked to any known antigen. The method was the immunoSEQ multiplex PCR assay. The entire isolated RNA was reverse transcribed using the High Capacity cDNA Reverse Transcription Kit, and thus expressed TCRB transcripts were sequenced. TCRdb stores this immuneACCESS table with in-frame sequences only. Part of the clones is absent; in the studies checked, under half of the shortfall reflects unresolved V genes, and no reason is known for the rest. This sample comprises fewer than 450,000 clones, roughly 14% of them detected only once. The top ten constitute roughly 0.015% of the sample. The sequenced material came from naive CD4+ T cells from blood. The sample's cell subset or site label, in plain terms: true naive CD4+ T cells. Source of these receptors: a woman younger than 35 with type 1 diabetes.

The rearrangement joins TRBV19 to TRBJ2-3; 7 nucleotides match TRBD1. The germline V gene has CDR1 LNHDA and CDR2 SQIVND (reference sequence). The CDR3 runs to 14 residues. The V gene end was trimmed by 9 bases and the J gene end by 0 bases; junction bases not matched to a gene: 6. For the CDR3, the DNA is TGTGCCAGCAGACAGGGCGCTAGCACAGATACGCAGTATTTT. The encoded protein is CASRQGASTDTQYF.

The CDR3 DNA reads TGTGCCAGCAGTGAATCCCCCCCAAGCGACAGTAGAAACATTCAGTACTTC. Its protein is CASSESPPSDSRNIQYF. This sequence joins TRBV25-1 and TRBJ2-4, with D possibly TRBD1 on 5 matching bases. CDR3 length: 17 residues. The ends were cut back, 1 base at V and 6 bases at J, with 19 bases in the middle. Germline assignment: CDR1 MGHDK and CDR2 SYGVNS.

The chain is built from TRBV28 and TRBJ2-7; 7 nucleotides agree with TRBD1. Unmatched junction bases numbered 9, after V lost 8 bases and J lost 2 bases. Germline CDR1 reads MDHEN; CDR2 reads SYDVKM. CDR3 size: 14 residues. The CDR3 loop reads CASWRPGQAYEQYF. The CDR3 nucleotides read TGTGCCAGCTGGAGACCCGGACAGGCCTACGAGCAGTACTTC.

This clone appeared a few times. The chain recombines TRBV12-5 with TRBJ1-1; no clear D gene. Germline V lookup: CDR1 LGHNT, CDR2 FRNRAP. The V end lost 0 bases, the J end lost 1 base, and 3 bases lay between the germline ends. The CDR3 extends over 13 amino acids. The CDR3 DNA sequence: TGTGCTAGTGGTTTGGTACAGAACACTGAAGCTTTCTTT. Translated, it gives CASGLVQNTEAFF.

This clone was observed a handful of times. This rearrangement joins TRBV5-4 to TRBJ2-3; D call uncertain. V was cut by 2 bases and J by 2 bases, with 6 bases left in between. Germline CDR1 SGHNT, CDR2 YYREEE (reference sequence). CDR3 length: 13 amino acids. CDR3 region: CASSFRYTDTQYF. DNA of the CDR3: TGTGCCAGCAGCTTCCGCTACACAGATACGCAGTATTTT.

In its sample, this clone was seen a few times. The sample carries other DNA sequences with the same CDR3. The rearrangement joins TRBV7-2 to TRBJ2-7; unclear D gene. CDR3 length: 12 residues. Between the trimmed V and J ends, which lost 4 bases and 1 base, there was a span of 5 bases. CDR1 and CDR2 from the germline V gene are SGHTA and FQGNSA. CDR3 nucleotides: TGTGCCAGCAGCTCCAATTCCTACGAGCAGTACTTC. As protein: CASSSNSYEQYF.

This clone was counted a few times. This chain links TRBV29-1 with TRBJ2-1; 10 nucleotides match TRBD1. Germline CDR1 reads SQVTM; CDR2 reads ANQGSEA. The CDR3 is 17 residues long. J was trimmed by 4 bases and V by 4 bases; bases with no gene match: 13. This CDR3 is CSVGRSRGQGTYNEQFF. Here the CDR3 DNA reads TGCAGCGTTGGTCGGAGCCGGGGACAGGGGACGTACAATGAGCAGTTCTTC.

Only a few counts were recorded for this clone. The V and J genes are TRBV12-5 and TRBJ1-4; perhaps TRBD1 as D (6 bases). V was trimmed by 0 bases and J by 5 bases, leaving 16 bases between them. There are 17 residues in the CDR3. Germline CDR1 is LGHNT and CDR2 is FRNRAP. The CDR3 loop is CASGLVRGRGQNEKLFF. Here the CDR3 DNA reads TGTGCTAGTGGTTTGGTACGGGGTCGAGGACAGAATGAAAAACTGTTTTTT.

V is TRBV30 and J is TRBJ2-2; D not resolved. Trimming shortened V by 2 bases and J by 13 bases, and 14 bases separated the two germline ends. Per germline, CDR1 GTSNPN and CDR2 SVGIG (reference sequence). This CDR3 is 12 amino acids long. The CDR3 region has the DNA TGTGCCTGGAGTCCCGAGTGGGCCCCGCTGTTTTTT. The encoded protein is CAWSPEWAPLFF.

This sequence joins TRBV29-1 and TRBJ2-5, with 10 bases identical to TRBD2. Per germline, CDR1 SQVTM and CDR2 ANQGSEA. J gave up 6 bases and V 4 bases, and 17 bases lay outside the gene matches. The CDR3 runs to 17 residues. DNA of the CDR3: TGCAGCGTTGCTATACGAGCGGGAGGGGGAGAAAGGCAGACCCAGTACTTC. Translated: CSVAIRAGGGERQTQYF.

This clone was seen a single time. CDR3 region: CASTRLGSGSLVEQFF. The CDR3 DNA reads as TGTGCCAGTACCAGATTAGGGAGCGGGAGCCTAGTTGAGCAGTTCTTC. V is TRBV19 and J is TRBJ2-1; 8 bases are shared with TRBD2. Per the germline V gene, CDR1 is LNHDA and CDR2 is SQIVND (reference sequence). The CDR3 totals 16 residues. V was clipped by 7 bases and J by 9 bases; unmatched bases: 17.

This clone turned up a few times. The chain uses TRBV2 and TRBJ1-4; D is unclear. Germline assignment: CDR1 SNHLY and CDR2 FYNNEI. The CDR3 is 17 residues long. The V and J ends lost 8 bases and 8 bases respectively, with 27 bases between them. The DNA of the CDR3 is TGTGCCAGCGTCCCTAGATCGGGTGGACTCAAGACCGAAAAACTGTTTTTT. Translation: CASVPRSGGLKTEKLFF.

There are a few counts of this clone. V gene TRBV5-6 combines with J gene TRBJ2-1; 8 bases match TRBD1. CDR3 length: 18 amino acids. Germline CDR1 reads SGHDT; CDR2 reads YYEEEE. After removal of 4 bases from V and 9 bases from J, the junction contained 21 bases not matched to a gene. CDR3 sequence reads: CASSLGGYRDRWFGEQFF. In DNA, the CDR3 is TGTGCCAGCAGCCTTGGGGGGTACCGGGACAGGTGGTTTGGTGAGCAGTTCTTC.

This clone showed up just a few times. The chain is built from TRBV2 and TRBJ1-5, with D perhaps TRBD1 (6 bases). The V gene's germline CDR1 is SNHLY and CDR2 FYNNEI. This CDR3 has 17 amino acids. Deletions cut 6 bases from V and 4 bases from J, with 22 bases between. The CDR3 loop is CASRVDRLRVKNQPQHF. CDR3 coding DNA: TGTGCCAGCAGGGTAGACAGGTTACGGGTTAAAAATCAGCCCCAGCATTTT.

This chain joins TRBV6-5 and TRBJ1-1; the D gene is possibly TRBD1 (5 bases). Trimming pared 2 bases from V and 0 bases from J, leaving 10 bases between. This CDR3 is built from 15 residues. Germline-derived CDR1 and CDR2 are MNHEY and SVGAGI. The CDR3 here is CASSYRGGVNTEAFF. The CDR3 bases are TGTGCCAGCAGTTACCGTGGGGGGGTGAACACTGAAGCTTTCTTT.

The table lists this clone with a few counts. The chain is built from TRBV29-1 and TRBJ1-4; 7 bases agree with TRBD1. J gave up 8 bases and V 7 bases, and 7 bases lay outside the gene matches. Per germline, CDR1 SQVTM and CDR2 ANQGSEA. The CDR3 has 12 residues. DNA of the CDR3: TGCAGCGCCGGACAGGAGGGGGAAAAACTGTTTTTT. Its protein is CSAGQEGEKLFF.

The chain links TRBV20-1 to TRBJ2-3; D is perhaps TRBD2 (5 bases). The germline V gene has CDR1 DFQATT and CDR2 SNEGSKA (reference sequence). There are 11 residues in the CDR3. Trimming took off 7 bases at V and 2 bases at J, with 7 bases between the two ends. This CDR3 reads CSVAFTDTQYF. CDR3 sequence (DNA): TGCAGTGTAGCGTTCACAGATACGCAGTATTTT.

The chain joins TRBV9 to TRBJ2-5; TRBD1 might be the D (6 bases). Looked up from germline, CDR1 is SGDLS and CDR2 is YYNGEE. This CDR3 has 15 residues. V gave up 0 bases and J gave up 4 bases, with 13 bases separating them. The CDR3 sequence: CASSVAQGLGETQYF. The CDR3 bases are TGTGCCAGCAGCGTAGCTCAGGGGTTGGGAGAGACCCAGTACTTC.

The chain recombines TRBV6-1 with TRBJ2-2; no clear D. V was clipped by 4 bases and J by 1 base, with 4 bases between them. The germline V gene encodes CDR1 MNHNS and CDR2 SASEGT. This CDR3 is 13 amino acids long. The CDR3 DNA is TGTGCCAGCAGTGGTCTGAACACCGGGGAGCTGTTTTTT. Protein product: CASSGLNTGELFF.

This chain links TRBV19 with TRBJ2-1; 8 nucleotides match TRBD1. Looked up from germline, CDR1 is LNHDA and CDR2 is SQIVND (reference sequence). The junction had 4 bases not matched to a gene; V was cut back by 2 bases and J by 7 bases. The CDR3 is made up of 14 amino acids. The CDR3 loop is CASSIRQGPNEQFF. In DNA form, the CDR3 reads TGTGCCAGTAGTATAAGACAGGGGCCTAATGAGCAGTTCTTC.

This clone has only a few counts. The chain couples TRBV2 to TRBJ2-5; possible D gene TRBD2, 6 bases. The CDR3 totals 10 residues. V was pared by 11 bases and J by 7 bases, with 11 bases between. Per the germline V gene, CDR1 is SNHLY and CDR2 is FYNNEI. CDR3 in DNA: TGTGCCGGAGGGGAGGCGACCCAGTACTTC. As protein: CAGGEATQYF.

This clone turned up a few times. The V call is TRBV6-5, the J call TRBJ2-3, with 10 bases aligning to TRBD2. The CDR3 contains 13 residues. J gave up 5 bases and V 7 bases, and 3 bases lay outside the gene matches. The V gene's germline CDR1 is MNHEY and CDR2 SVGAGI. The CDR3 protein is CASTLAGGDTQYF. CDR3 nucleotide sequence: TGTGCCAGCACCTTAGCGGGAGGAGATACGCAGTATTTT.